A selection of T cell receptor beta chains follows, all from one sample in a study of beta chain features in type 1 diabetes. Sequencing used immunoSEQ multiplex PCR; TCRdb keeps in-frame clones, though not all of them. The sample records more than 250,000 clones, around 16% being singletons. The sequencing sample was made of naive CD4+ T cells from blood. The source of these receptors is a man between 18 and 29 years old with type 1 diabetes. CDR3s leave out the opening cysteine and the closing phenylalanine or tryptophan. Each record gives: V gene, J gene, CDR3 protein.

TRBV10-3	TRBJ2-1	AISGPDRGGSYNEQF
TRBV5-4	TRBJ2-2	ASSVNRGSLAGELF
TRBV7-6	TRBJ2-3	ASSFEQGINLADTQY
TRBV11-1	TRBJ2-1	ASRSGTRDYNEQF
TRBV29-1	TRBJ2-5	SVGRTSNYQETQY
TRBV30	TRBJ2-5	AWSGGETQY
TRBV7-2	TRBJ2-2	ASSNLRDTGELF
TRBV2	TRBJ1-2	ASSEAGGNYGYT
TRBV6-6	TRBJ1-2	ASSYSTWDRGNGYT
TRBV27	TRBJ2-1	ASSLSGQYLGQF
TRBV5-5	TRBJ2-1	ASSFGLAAYNEQF
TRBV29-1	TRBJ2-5	SALEVETQY
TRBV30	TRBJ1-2	AWMLMGGAPDYGYT
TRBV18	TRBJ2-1	ASSRGLAGVDEQF
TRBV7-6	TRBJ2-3	ARRHPGLLGVGDTQY
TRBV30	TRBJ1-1	AWSRGVPTSEAF
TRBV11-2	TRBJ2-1	ASAPGQGSLGANNEQF
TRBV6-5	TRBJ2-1	ASSSTGLNEQF
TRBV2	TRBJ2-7	ASRLAGRPKEY
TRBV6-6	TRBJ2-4	ASSYLAEGERNIQY
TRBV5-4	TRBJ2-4	ASSFLSGTVAKNIQY
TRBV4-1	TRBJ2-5	ASSQAGGRGTQY
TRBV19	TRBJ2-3	ASRTGLAEY
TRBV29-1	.	SVARQGYEQY
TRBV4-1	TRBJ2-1	ASSLPGTKNNEQF
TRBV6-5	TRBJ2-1	ASSYSMRAHNEQF